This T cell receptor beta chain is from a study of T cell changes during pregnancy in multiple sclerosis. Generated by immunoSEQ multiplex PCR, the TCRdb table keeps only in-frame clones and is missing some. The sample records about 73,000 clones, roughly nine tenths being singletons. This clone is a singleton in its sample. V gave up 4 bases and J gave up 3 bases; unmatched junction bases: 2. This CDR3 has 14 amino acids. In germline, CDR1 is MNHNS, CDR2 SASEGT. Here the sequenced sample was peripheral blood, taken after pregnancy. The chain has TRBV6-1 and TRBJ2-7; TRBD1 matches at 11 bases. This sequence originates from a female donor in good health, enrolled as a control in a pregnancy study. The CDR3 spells CASSAGTGGYEQYF. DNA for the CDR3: TGTGCCAGCAGTGCCGGGACAGGGGGCTACGAGCAGTACTTC.